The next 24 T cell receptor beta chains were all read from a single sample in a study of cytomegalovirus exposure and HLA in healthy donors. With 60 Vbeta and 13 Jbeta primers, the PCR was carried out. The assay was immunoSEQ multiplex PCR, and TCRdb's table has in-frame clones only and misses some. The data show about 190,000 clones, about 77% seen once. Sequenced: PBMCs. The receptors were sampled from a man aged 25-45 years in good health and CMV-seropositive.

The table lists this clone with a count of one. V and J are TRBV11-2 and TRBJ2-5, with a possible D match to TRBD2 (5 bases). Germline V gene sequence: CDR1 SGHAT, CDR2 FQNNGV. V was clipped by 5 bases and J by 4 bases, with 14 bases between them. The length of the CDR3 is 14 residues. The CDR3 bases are TGTGCCAGCAGCCCCCCTGGTCTAGCAGAGACCCAGTACTTC. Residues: CASSPPGLAETQYF.

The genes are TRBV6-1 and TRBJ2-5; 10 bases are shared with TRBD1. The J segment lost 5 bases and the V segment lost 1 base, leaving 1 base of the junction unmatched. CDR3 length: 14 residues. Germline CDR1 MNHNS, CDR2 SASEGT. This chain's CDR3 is CASSEGQGAETQYF. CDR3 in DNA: TGTGCCAGCAGTGAAGGACAGGGGGCGGAGACCCAGTACTTC.

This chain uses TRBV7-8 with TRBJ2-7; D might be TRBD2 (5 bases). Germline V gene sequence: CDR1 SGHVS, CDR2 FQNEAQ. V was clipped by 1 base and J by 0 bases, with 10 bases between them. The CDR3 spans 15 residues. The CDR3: CASSLEEVSSYEQYF. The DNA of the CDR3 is TGTGCCAGCAGCTTAGAGGAGGTGTCCTCCTACGAGCAGTACTTC.

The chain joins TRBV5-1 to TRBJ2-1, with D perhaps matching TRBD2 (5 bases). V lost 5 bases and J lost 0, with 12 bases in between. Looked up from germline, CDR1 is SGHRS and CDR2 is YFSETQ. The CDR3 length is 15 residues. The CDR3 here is CASRPLGSSYNEQFF. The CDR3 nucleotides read TGCGCCAGCAGGCCGTTGGGGAGCTCCTACAATGAGCAGTTCTTC.

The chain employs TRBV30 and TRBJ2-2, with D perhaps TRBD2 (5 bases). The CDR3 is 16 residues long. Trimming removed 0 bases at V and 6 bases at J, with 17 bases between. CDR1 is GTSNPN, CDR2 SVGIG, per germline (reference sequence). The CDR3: CAWSVLRTSTPGELFF. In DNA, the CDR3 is TGTGCCTGGAGTGTACTGAGAACTAGTACCCCCGGGGAGCTGTTTTTT.

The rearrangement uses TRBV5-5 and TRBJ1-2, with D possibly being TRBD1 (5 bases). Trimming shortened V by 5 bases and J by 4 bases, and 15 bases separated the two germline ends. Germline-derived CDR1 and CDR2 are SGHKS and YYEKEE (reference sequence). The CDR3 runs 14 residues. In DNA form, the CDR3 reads TGTGCCAGCAGTTGGGGGGGTCTAACCTATGGCTACACCTTC. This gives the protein CASSWGGLTYGYTF.

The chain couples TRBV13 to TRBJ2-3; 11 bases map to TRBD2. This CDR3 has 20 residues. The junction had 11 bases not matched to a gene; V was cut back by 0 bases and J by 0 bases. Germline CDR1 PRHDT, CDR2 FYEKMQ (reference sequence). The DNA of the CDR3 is TGTGCCAGCAGCTTAGGTTCCCCTAGCGGGGGGCGTAATAGCACAGATACGCAGTATTTT. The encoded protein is CASSLGSPSGGRNSTDTQYF.

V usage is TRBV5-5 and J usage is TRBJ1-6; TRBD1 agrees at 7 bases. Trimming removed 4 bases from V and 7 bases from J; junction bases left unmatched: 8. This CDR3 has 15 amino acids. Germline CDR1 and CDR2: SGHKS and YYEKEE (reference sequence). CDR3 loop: CASSGTGDVNSPLHF. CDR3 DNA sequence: TGTGCCAGCAGCGGAACAGGGGATGTGAATTCACCCCTCCACTTT.

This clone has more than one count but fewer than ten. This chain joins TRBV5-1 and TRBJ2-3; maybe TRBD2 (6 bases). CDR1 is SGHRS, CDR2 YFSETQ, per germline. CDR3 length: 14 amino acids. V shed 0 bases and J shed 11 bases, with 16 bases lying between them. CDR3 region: CASSLGRGRMGQYF. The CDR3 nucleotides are TGCGCCAGCAGCTTGGGAAGAGGGAGGATGGGGCAGTATTTT.

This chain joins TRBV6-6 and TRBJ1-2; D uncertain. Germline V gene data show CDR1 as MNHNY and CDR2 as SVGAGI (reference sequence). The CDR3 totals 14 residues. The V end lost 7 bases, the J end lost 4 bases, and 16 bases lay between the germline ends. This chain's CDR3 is CASTPRSVSYGYTF. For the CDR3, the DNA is TGTGCCAGCACCCCTCGTTCAGTATCCTATGGCTACACCTTC.

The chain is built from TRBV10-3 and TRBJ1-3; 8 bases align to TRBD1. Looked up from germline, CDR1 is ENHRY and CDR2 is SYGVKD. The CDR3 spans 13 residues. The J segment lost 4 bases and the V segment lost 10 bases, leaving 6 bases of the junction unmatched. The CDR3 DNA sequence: TGTGCCAGTCTGACAGGGGAAGGAAACACCATATATTTT. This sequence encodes CASLTGEGNTIYF.

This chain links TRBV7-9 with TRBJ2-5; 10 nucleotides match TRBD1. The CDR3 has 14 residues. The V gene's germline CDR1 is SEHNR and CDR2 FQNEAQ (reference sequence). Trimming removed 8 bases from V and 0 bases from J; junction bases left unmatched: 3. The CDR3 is CASRDRGYQETQYF. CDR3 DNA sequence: TGTGCCAGCCGGGACAGGGGTTACCAAGAGACCCAGTACTTC.

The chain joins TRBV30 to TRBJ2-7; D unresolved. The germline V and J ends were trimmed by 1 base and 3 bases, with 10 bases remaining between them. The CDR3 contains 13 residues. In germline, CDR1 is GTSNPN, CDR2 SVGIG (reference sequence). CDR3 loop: CAWSETQLYEQYF. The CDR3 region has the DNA TGTGCCTGGAGTGAAACACAGCTCTACGAGCAGTACTTC. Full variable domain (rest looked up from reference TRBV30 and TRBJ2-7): SQTIHQWPATLVQPVGSPLSLECTVEGTSNPNLYWYRQAAGRGLQLLFYSVGIGQISSEVPQNLSASRPQDRQFILSSKKLLLSDSGFYLCAWSETQLYEQYFGPGTRLTVT.

CDR3 coding DNA: TGTGCCACCAGCAGAGCATCCGGGGGACTAGCGGTGCATGAGCAGTTCTTC. Translating it yields CATSRASGGLAVHEQFF. The chain employs TRBV15 and TRBJ2-1; 11 nucleotides agree with TRBD2. V was pared by 1 base and J by 8 bases, with 10 bases of the junction left unmatched. The CDR3 contains 17 residues. Germline V lookup: CDR1 LNHNV, CDR2 YYDKDF (reference sequence).

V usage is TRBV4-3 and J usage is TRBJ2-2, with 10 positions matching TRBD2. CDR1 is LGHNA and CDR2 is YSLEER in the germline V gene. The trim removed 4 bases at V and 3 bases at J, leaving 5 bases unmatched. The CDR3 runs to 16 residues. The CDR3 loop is CASSRRTSGYTGELFF. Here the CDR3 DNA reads TGCGCCAGCAGCCGACGGACTAGCGGTTACACCGGGGAGCTGTTTTTT.

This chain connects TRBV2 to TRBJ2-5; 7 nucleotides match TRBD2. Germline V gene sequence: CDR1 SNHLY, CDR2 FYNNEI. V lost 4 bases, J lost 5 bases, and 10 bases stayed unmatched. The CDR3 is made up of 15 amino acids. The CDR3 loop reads CASSGGGMVEETQYF. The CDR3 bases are TGTGCCAGCAGTGGGGGGGGAATGGTAGAGGAGACCCAGTACTTC.

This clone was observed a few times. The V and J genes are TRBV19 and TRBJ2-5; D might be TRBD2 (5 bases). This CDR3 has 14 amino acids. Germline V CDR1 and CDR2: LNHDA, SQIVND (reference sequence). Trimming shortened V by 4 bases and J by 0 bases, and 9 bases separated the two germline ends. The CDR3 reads CASSTGGYQETQYF. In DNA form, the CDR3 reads TGTGCCAGTAGTACAGGCGGGTACCAAGAGACCCAGTACTTC.

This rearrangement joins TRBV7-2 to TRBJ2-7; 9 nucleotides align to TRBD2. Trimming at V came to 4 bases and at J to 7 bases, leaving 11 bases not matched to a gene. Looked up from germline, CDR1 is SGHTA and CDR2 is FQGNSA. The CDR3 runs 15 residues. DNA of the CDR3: TGTGCCAGCAGCTCCCAAGCGGGGGGTGGTGGGGAGCAGTACTTC. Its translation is CASSSQAGGGGEQYF. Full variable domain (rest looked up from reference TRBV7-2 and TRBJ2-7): GAGVSQSPSNKVTEKGKDVELRCDPISGHTALYWYRQSLGQGLEFLIYFQGNSAPDKSGLPSDRFSAERTGGSVSTLTIQRTQQEDSAVYLCASSSQAGGGGEQYFGPGTRLTVT.

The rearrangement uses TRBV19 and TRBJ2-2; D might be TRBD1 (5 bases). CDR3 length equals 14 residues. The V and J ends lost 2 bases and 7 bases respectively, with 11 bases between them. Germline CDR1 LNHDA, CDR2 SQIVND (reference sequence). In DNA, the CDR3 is TGTGCCAGTAGTATACAGGGTACGGGCGGGGAGCTGTTTTTT. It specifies CASSIQGTGGELFF.

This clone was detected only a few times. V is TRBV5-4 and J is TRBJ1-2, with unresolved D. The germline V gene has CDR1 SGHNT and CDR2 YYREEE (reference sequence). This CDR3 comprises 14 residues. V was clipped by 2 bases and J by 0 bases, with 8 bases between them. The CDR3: CASSFDGANYGYTF. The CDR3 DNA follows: TGTGCCAGCAGCTTCGACGGAGCTAACTATGGCTACACCTTC.

CDR3 loop: CARSPRIPSGGTEGEQYF. CDR3 nucleotide sequence: TGTGCCAGAAGCCCTAGGATCCCTAGCGGGGGGACGGAGGGAGAGCAGTACTTC. This chain links TRBV5-3 with TRBJ2-7; 11 bases align to TRBD2. TRBV5-3 is an open reading frame, and its role is uncertain. The CDR3 loop spans 18 amino acids. Trimming removed 4 bases from V and 7 bases from J; junction bases left unmatched: 19.

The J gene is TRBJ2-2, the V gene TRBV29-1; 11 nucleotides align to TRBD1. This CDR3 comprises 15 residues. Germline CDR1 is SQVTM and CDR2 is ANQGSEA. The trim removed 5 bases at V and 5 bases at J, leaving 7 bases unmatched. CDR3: CSVTTDRGRTGELFF. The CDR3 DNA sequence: TGCAGCGTTACCACGGACAGGGGGCGGACCGGGGAGCTGTTTTTT.

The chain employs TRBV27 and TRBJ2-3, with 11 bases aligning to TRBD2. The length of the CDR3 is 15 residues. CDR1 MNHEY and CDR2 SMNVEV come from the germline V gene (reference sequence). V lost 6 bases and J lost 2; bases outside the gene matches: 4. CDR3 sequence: CASSPLAGATDTQYF. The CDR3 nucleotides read TGTGCCAGCAGCCCACTAGCGGGGGCCACAGATACGCAGTATTTT.

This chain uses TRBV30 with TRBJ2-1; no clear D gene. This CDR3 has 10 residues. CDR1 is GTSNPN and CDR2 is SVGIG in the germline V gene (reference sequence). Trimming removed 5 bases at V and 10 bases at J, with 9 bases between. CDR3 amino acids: CAWGPREQFF. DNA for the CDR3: TGTGCCTGGGGCCCCAGGGAGCAGTTCTTC. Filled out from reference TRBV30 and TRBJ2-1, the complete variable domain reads SQTIHQWPATLVQPVGSPLSLECTVEGTSNPNLYWYRQAAGRGLQLLFYSVGIGQISSEVPQNLSASRPQDRQFILSSKKLLLSDSGFYLCAWGPREQFFGPGTRLTVL.